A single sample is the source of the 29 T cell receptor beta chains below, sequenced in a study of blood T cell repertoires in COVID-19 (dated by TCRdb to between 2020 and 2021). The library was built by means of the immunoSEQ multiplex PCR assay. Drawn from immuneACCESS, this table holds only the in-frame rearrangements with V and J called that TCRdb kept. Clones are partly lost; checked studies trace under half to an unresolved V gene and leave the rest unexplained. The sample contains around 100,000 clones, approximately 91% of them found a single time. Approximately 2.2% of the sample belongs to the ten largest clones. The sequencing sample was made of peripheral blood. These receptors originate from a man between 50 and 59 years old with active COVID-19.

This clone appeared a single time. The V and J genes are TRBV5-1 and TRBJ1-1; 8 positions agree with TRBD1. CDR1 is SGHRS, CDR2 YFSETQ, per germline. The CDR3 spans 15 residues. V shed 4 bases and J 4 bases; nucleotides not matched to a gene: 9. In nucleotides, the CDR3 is TGCGCCAGCAGCCCCCGACAGGGGACGAGCACTGAAGCTTTCTTT. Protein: CASSPRQGTSTEAFF.

CDR3 bases: TGTGCCAGCAGCCAAAACAGGGGGCGGCAAGAGACCCAGTACTTC. Amino acids: CASSQNRGRQETQYF. The chain links TRBV7-9 to TRBJ2-5; 9 nucleotides line up with TRBD1. The ends lost 5 bases at V and 2 bases at J; junction bases unmatched: 6. The CDR3 is made up of 15 amino acids. The germline CDR1 and CDR2 sequences are SEHNR and FQNEAQ (reference sequence).

CDR3 protein: CASSLGLDAGTPSSYEQYF. The CDR3 DNA reads TGTGCCAGCAGCCTAGGACTCGACGCCGGGACACCTAGCTCCTACGAGCAGTACTTC. V usage is TRBV9 and J usage is TRBJ2-7; D may be TRBD1 (6 bases). V lost 4 bases and J lost 0, with 26 bases in between. The CDR3 sequence is 19 residues long. CDR1 is SGDLS and CDR2 is YYNGEE in the germline V gene.

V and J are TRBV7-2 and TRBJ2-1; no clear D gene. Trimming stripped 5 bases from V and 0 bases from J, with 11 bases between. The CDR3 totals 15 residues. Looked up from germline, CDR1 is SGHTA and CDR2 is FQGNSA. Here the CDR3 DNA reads TGTGCCAGCAGCCCCGGCCGGAGCTCCTACAATGAGCAGTTCTTC. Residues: CASSPGRSSYNEQFF.

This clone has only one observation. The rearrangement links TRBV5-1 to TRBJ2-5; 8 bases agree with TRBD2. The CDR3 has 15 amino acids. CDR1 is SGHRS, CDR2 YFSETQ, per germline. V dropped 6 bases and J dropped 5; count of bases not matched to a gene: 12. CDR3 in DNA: TGCGCCAGCAACGATCGGGGGGGGGCCCGTGAGACCCAGTACTTC. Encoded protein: CASNDRGGARETQYF.

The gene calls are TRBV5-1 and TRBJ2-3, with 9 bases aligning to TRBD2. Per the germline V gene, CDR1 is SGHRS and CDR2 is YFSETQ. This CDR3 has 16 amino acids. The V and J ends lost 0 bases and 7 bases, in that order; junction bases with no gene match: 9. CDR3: CASSLAGRRGGHTQYF. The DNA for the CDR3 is TGCGCCAGCAGCTTGGCGGGGCGGCGGGGGGGCCATACGCAGTATTTT. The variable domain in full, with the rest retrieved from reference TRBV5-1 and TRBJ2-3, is KAGVTQTPRYLIKTRGQQVTLSCSPISGHRSVSWYQQTPGQGLQFLFEYFSETQRNKGNFPGRFSGRQFSNSRSEMNVSTLELGDSALYLCASSLAGRRGGHTQYFGPGTRLTVL.

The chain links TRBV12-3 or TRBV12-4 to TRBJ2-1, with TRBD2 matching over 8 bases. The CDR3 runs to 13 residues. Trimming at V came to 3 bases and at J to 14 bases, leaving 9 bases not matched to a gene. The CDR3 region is CASSFRGGRWEFF. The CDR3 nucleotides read TGTGCCAGCAGTTTTCGGGGGGGGAGGTGGGAGTTCTTC.

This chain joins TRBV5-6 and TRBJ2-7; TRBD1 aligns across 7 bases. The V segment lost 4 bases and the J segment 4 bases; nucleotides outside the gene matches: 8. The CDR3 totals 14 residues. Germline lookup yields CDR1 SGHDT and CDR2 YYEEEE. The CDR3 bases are TGTGCCAGCAGCCCTCCGGGACAGATTTACGAGCAGTACTTC. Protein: CASSPPGQIYEQYF.

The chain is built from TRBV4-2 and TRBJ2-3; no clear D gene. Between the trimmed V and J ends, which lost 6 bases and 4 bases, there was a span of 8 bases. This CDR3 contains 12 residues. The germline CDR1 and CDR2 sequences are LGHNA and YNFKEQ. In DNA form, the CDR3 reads TGTGCCAGCAGATCGTTATCAGATACGCAGTATTTT. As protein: CASRSLSDTQYF.

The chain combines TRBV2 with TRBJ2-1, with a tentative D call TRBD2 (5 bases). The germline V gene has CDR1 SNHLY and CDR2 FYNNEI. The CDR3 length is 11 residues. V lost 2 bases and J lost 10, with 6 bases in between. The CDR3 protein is CASSERGEQFF. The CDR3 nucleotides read TGTGCCAGCAGTGAAAGAGGGGAGCAGTTCTTC.

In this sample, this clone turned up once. CDR3 DNA sequence: TGCAGCGGGATCCGGCTAGCGATGGGTGAGCAGTTCTTC. Protein product: CSGIRLAMGEQFF. This sequence joins TRBV29-1 and TRBJ2-1, with D possibly TRBD2 on 6 matching bases. Trimming removed 7 bases at V and 9 bases at J, with 19 bases between. CDR1 and CDR2 from the germline V gene are SQVTM and ANQGSEA. The CDR3 sequence is 13 residues long.

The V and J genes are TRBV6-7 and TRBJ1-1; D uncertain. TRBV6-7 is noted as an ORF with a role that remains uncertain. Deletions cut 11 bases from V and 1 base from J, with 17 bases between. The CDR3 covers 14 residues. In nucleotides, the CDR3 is TGTGCCCCATCCTTCCACTATTCGAACACTGAAGCTTTCTTT. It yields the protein CAPSFHYSNTEAFF.

The CDR3 region is CATSDQTSGTFNEQFF. The CDR3 coding sequence is TGTGCCACCAGCGACCAGACTAGCGGGACGTTTAATGAGCAGTTCTTC. V is TRBV24-1 and J is TRBJ2-1; 11 nucleotides agree with TRBD2. The CDR3 spans 16 residues. Per germline, CDR1 KGHDR and CDR2 SFDVKD. V dropped 7 bases and J dropped 7; count of bases not matched to a gene: 11.

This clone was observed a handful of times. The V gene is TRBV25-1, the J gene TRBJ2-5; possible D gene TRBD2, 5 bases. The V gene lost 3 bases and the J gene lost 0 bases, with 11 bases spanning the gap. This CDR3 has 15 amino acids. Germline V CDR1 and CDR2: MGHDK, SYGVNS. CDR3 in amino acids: CASSDVRTYQETQYF. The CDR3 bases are TGTGCCAGCAGTGATGTACGGACTTACCAAGAGACCCAGTACTTC.

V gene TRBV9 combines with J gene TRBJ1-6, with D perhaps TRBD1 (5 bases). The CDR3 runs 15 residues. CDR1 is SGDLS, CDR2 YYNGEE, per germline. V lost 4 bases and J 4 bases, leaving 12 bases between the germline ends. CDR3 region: CASSSGDGYNSPLHF. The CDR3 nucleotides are TGTGCCAGCAGCAGCGGGGACGGGTATAATTCACCCCTCCACTTT.

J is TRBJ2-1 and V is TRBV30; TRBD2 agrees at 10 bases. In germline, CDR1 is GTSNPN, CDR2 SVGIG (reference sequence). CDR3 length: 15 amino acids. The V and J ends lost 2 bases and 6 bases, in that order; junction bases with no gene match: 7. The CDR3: CAWSKGTSELNEQFF. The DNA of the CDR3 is TGTGCCTGGAGTAAAGGGACTAGCGAGCTCAATGAGCAGTTCTTC.

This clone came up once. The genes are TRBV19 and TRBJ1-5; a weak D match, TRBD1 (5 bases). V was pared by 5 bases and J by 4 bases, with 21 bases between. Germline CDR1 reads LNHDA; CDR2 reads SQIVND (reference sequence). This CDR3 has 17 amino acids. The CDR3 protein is CASSSLGTGGRNQPQHF. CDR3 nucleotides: TGTGCCAGTAGTTCCCTCGGGACGGGAGGAAGAAATCAGCCCCAGCATTTT.

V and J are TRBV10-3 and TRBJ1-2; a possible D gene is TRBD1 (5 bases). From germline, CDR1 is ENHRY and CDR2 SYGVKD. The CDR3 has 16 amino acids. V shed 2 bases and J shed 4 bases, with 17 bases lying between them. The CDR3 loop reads CAISEADTRLAYGYTF. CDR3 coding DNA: TGTGCCATCAGTGAGGCGGACACTCGATTAGCCTATGGCTACACCTTC.

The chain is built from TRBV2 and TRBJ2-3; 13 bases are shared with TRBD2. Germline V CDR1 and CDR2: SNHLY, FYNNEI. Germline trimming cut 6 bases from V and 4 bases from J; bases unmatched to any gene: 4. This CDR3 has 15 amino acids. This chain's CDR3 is CASRHGTSGADTQYF. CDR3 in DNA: TGTGCCAGCAGACACGGGACTAGCGGGGCAGATACGCAGTATTTT.

For the CDR3, the DNA is TGCGCCAGCAGTGACGGCGGCCGGACAGCCTACGAGCAGTACGTC. Translation: CASSDGGRTAYEQYV. The rearrangement uses TRBV10-2 and TRBJ2-7; D possibly corresponds to TRBD1 (6 bases). CDR3 length: 15 amino acids. Germline assignment: CDR1 WSHSY and CDR2 SAAADI. Trimming took off 3 bases at V and 2 bases at J, with 14 bases between the two ends.

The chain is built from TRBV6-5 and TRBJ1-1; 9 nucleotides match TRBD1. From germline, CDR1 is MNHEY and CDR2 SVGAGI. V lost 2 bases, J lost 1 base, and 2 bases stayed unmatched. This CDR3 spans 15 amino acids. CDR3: CASSYPGQGNTEAFF. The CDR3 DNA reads TGTGCCAGCAGTTACCCGGGACAGGGGAACACTGAAGCTTTCTTT.

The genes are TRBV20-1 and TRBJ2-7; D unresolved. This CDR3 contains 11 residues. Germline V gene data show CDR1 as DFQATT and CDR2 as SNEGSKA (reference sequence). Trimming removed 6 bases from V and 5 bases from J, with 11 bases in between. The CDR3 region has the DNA TGCAGTGCGGGCGTCCGCGACGAGCAGTACGTC. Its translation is CSAGVRDEQYV.

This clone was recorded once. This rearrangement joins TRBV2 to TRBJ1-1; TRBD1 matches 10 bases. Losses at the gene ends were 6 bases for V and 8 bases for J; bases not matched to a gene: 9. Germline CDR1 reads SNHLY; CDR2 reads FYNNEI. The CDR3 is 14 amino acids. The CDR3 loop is CASRNRDRGGEAFF. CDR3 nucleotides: TGTGCCAGCAGGAACCGGGACAGGGGAGGAGAAGCTTTCTTT.

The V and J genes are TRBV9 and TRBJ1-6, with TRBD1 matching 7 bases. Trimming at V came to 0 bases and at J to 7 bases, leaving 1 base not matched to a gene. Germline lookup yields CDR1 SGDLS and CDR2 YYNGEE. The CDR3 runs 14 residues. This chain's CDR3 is CASSVEQGNSPLHF. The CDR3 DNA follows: TGTGCCAGCAGCGTAGAACAGGGGAATTCACCCCTCCACTTT.

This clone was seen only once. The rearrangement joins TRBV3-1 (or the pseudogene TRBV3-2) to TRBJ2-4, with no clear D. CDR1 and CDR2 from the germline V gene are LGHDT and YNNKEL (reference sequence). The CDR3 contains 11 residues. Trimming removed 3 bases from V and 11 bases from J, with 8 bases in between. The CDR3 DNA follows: TGTGCCAGCAGCCAGGGCATGGTTCAGTACTTC. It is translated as CASSQGMVQYF.

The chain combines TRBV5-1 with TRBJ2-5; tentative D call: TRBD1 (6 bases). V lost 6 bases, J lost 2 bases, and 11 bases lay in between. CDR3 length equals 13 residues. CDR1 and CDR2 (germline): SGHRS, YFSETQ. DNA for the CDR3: TGCGCCAGCAAGGCAGGGGATCAAGAGACCCAGTACTTC. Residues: CASKAGDQETQYF.

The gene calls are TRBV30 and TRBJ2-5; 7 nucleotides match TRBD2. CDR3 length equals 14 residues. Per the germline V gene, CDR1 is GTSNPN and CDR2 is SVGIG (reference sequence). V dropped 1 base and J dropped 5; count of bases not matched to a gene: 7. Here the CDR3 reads CAWSGGRAAETQYF. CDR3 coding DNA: TGTGCCTGGAGTGGTGGGAGGGCGGCCGAGACCCAGTACTTC.

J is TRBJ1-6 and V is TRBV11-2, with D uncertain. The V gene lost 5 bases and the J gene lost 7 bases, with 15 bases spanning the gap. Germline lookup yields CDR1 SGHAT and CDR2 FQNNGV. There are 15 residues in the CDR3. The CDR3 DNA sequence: TGTGCCAGCAGCCCTCCCATGGGCGGGAATTCACCCCTCCACTTT. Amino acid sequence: CASSPPMGGNSPLHF.

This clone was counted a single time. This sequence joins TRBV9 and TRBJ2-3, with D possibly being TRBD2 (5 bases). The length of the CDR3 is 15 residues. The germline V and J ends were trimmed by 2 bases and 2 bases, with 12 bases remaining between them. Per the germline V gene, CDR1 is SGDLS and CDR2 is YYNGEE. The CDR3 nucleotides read TGTGCCAGCAGCGTCTCCCCTAGCTACACAGATACGCAGTATTTT. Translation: CASSVSPSYTDTQYF.